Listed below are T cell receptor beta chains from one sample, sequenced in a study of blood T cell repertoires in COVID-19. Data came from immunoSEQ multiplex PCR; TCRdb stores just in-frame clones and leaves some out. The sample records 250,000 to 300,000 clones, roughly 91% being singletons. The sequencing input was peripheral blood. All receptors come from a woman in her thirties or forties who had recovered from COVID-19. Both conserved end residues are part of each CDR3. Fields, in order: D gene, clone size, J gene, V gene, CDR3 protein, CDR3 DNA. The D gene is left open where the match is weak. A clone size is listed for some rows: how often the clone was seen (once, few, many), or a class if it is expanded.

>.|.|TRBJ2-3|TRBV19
CASSIDLSPTDTQYF
TGTGCCAGTAGTATAGATCTGTCCCCCACAGATACGCAGTATTTT
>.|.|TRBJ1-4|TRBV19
CASSTHRAGNEKLFF
TGTGCCAGTAGTACCCACAGGGCCGGTAATGAAAAACTGTTTTTT
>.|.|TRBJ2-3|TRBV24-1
CATSDFGGEVTDTQYF
TGTGCCACCAGTGATTTCGGGGGAGAAGTGACAGATACGCAGTATTTT
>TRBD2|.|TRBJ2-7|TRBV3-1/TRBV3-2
CASSRTSGGPGHSEQYF
TGTGCCAGCAGCCGGACTAGCGGAGGCCCCGGGCACTCCGAGCAGTACTTC
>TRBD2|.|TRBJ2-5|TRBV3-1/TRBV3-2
CASSRLGGRQETQYF
TGTGCCAGCAGCCGTTTGGGGGGGAGACAAGAGACCCAGTACTTC
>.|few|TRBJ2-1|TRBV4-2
CASSQEPPGSLDEQFF
TGTGCCAGCAGCCAAGAACCCCCGGGGAGTCTCGATGAGCAGTTCTTC
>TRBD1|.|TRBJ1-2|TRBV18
CASDLGQGWYGYTF
TGTGCCAGCGACCTGGGACAGGGGTGGTATGGCTACACCTTC
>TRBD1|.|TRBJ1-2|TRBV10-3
CAIIPGQGANYGYTF
TGTGCCATCATTCCCGGACAGGGGGCTAACTATGGCTACACCTTC
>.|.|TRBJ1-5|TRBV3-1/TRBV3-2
CASSQGRLTQPQHF
TGTGCCAGCAGCCAAGGGCGACTGACGCAGCCCCAGCATTTT
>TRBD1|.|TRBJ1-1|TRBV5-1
CASSLGQGAGEAFF
TGCGCCAGCAGCTTGGGACAGGGGGCCGGTGAAGCTTTCTTT
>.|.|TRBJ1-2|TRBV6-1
CASSEAGLGGYTF
TGTGCCAGCAGTGAAGCGGGGCTGGGTGGCTACACCTTC
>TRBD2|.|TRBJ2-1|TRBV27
CASSTQLAGGPYNEQFF
TGTGCCAGCAGTACCCAACTAGCGGGAGGGCCCTACAATGAGCAGTTCTTC
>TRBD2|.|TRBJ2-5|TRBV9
CASSVAPSGSLGKETQYF
TGTGCCAGCAGCGTAGCGCCTAGCGGGAGCTTGGGGAAAGAGACCCAGTACTTC
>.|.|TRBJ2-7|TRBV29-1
CSVGGRSSYEQYF
TGCAGCGTTGGGGGGAGGTCGTCCTACGAGCAGTACTTC
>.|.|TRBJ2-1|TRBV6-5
CASSPRLTYNEQFF
TGTGCCAGCAGTCCCCGACTAACTTACAATGAGCAGTTCTTC
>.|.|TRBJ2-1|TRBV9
CASSRGAPSYNEQFF
TGTGCCAGCAGCAGAGGAGCCCCCTCATACAATGAGCAGTTCTTC
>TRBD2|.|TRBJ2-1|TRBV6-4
CASSDATSGRGGEQFF
TGTGCCAGCAGTGACGCGACTAGCGGGAGAGGGGGTGAGCAGTTCTTC
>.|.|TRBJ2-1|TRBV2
CASRERGGSHNEQFF
TGTGCCAGCAGGGAGAGGGGGGGCTCACACAATGAGCAGTTCTTC
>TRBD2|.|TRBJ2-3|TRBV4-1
CASSQKRAGGTSTDTQYF
TGCGCCAGCAGCCAAAAAAGGGCCGGGGGGACCAGCACAGATACGCAGTATTTT
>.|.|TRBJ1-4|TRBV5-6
CASSRGPATNEKLFF
TGTGCCAGCAGCCGAGGTCCGGCTACTAATGAAAAACTGTTTTTT
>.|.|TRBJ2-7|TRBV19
CASSTNRAPYEQYF
TGTGCCAGTAGTACGAACAGGGCCCCCTACGAGCAGTACTTC
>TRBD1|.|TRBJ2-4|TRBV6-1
CASSERQGAWVQYF
TGTGCCAGCAGTGAACGGCAGGGGGCTTGGGTTCAGTACTTC
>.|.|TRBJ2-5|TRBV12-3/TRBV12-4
CASSLSISETQYF
TGTGCCAGCAGTTTGTCCATTTCAGAGACCCAGTACTTC
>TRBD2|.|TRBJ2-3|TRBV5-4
CASSPSGAGDTDTQYF
TGTGCCAGCAGCCCCAGTGGGGCGGGAGACACAGATACGCAGTATTTT
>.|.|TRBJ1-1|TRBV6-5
CASSPSRGGTEAFF
TGTGCCAGCAGTCCAAGTCGGGGGGGCACTGAAGCTTTCTTT
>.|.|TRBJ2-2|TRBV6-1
CASSEAWLAPGTGELFF
TGTGCCAGCAGTGAAGCCTGGCTAGCGCCGGGGACCGGGGAGCTGTTTTTT
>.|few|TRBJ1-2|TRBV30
CAWSPPGQNYGYTF
TGTGCCTGGAGCCCCCCGGGTCAGAACTATGGCTACACCTTC
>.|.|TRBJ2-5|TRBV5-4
CASSVGPGHPEETQYF
TGTGCCAGCAGCGTGGGACCGGGACACCCAGAAGAGACCCAGTACTTC
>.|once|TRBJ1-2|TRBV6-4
CASSEDSNYGYTF
TGTGCCAGCAGCGAGGACAGCAACTATGGCTACACCTTC
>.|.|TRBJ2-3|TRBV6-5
CAIALGAGTDTQYF
TGTGCCATCGCCCTGGGGGCTGGCACAGATACGCAGTATTTT
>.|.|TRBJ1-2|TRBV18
CASSPGGYYGYTF
TGTGCCAGCTCACCGGGGGGGTACTATGGCTACACCTTC
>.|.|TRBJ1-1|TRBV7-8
CASSPTGLNTEAFF
TGTGCCAGCAGCCCCACAGGGTTGAACACTGAAGCTTTCTTT
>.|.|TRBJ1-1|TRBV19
CASSRGAAEGAFF
TGTGCCAGTAGTCGTGGGGCAGCCGAAGGAGCTTTCTTT
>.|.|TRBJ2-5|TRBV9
CASTADYTKETQYF
TGTGCCAGCACCGCGGACTACACAAAAGAGACCCAGTACTTC
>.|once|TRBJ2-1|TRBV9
CASSVVGSSYNEQFF
TGTGCCAGCAGCGTAGTCGGGAGCTCCTACAATGAGCAGTTCTTC
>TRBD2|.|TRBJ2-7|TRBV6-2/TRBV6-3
CASSATSGGSYEQYF
TGTGCCAGCAGCGCAACTAGCGGGGGCTCCTACGAGCAGTACTTC
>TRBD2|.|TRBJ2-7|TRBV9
CASSVLAGGHEQYF
TGTGCCAGCAGCGTTCTAGCGGGAGGCCACGAGCAGTACTTC
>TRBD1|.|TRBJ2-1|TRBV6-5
CASKDRGPYNEQFF
TGTGCCAGTAAGGACAGGGGACCCTACAATGAGCAGTTCTTC
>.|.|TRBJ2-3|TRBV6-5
CAGAGRSTDTQYF
TGTGCCGGGGCTGGACGAAGCACAGATACGCAGTATTTT
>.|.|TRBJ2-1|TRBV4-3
CASSQVGGNYNEQFF
TGCGCCAGCAGCCAAGTCGGCGGAAACTACAATGAGCAGTTCTTC
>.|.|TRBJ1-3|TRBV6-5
CASSYSTGSGNTIYF
TGTGCCAGCAGTTACTCGACGGGGAGTGGAAACACCATATATTTT
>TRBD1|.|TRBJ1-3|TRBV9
CASSVGTGASSGNTIYF
TGTGCCAGCAGCGTAGGGACAGGGGCCTCCTCTGGAAACACCATATATTTT
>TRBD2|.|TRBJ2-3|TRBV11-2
CASAGTTTDTQYF
TGTGCCAGCGCCGGGACTACCACAGATACGCAGTATTTT
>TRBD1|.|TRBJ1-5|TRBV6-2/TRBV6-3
CASSTGTVSNQPQHF
TGTGCCAGCAGTACAGGGACAGTCAGCAATCAGCCCCAGCATTTT
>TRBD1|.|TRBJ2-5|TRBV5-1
CASSFRDSQETQYF
TGCGCCAGCAGCTTCCGGGACAGCCAAGAGACCCAGTACTTC
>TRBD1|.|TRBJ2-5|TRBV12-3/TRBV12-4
CASSLGTGSHF
TGTGCCAGCAGTTTGGGGACAGGATCACACTTC
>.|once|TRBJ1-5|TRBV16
CASSRGDQTNQPQHF
TGTGCCAGCAGCCGGGGGGACCAGACCAATCAGCCCCAGCATTTT
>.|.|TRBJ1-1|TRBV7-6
CASSSHRQKNTEAFF
TGTGCCAGCAGCTCCCACCGACAGAAGAACACTGAAGCTTTCTTT
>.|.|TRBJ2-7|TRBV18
CASSPPGWGDSSYEQYF
TGTGCCAGCTCACCACCGGGTTGGGGGGATAGCTCCTACGAGCAGTACTTC